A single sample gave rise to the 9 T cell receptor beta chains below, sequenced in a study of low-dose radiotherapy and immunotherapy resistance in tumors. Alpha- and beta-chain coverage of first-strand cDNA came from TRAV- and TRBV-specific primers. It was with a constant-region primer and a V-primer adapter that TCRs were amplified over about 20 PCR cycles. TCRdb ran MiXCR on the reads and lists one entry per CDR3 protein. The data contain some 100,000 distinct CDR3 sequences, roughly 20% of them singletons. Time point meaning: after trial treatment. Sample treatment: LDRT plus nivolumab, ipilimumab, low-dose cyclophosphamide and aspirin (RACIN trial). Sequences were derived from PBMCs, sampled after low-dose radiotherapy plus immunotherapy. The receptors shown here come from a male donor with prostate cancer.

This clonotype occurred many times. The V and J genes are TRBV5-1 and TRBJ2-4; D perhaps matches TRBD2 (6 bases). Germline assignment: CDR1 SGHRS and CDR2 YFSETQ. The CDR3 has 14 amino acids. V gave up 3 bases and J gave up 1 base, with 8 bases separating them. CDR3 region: CASSSGTAKNIQYF. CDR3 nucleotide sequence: TGCGCCAGCAGCTCTGGGACTGCCAAAAACATTCAGTACTTC. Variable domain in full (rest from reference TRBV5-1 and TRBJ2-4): KAGVTQTPRYLIKTRGQQVTLSCSPISGHRSVSWYQQTPGQGLQFLFEYFSETQRNKGNFPGRFSGRQFSNSRSEMNVSTLELGDSALYLCASSSGTAKNIQYFGAGTRLSVL.

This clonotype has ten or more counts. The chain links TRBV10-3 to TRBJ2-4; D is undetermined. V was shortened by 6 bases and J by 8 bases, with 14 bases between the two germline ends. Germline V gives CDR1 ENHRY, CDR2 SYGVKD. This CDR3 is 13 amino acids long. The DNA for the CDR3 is TGTGCCATCAGGTCGAGGCCCTTTGACATTCAGTACTTC. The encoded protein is CAIRSRPFDIQYF.

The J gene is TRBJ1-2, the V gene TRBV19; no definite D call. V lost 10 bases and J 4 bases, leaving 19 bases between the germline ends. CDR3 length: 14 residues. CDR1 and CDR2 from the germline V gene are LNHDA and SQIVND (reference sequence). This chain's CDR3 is CATAPSARLYGYTF. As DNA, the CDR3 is TGTGCCACCGCCCCCTCCGCCAGGCTCTATGGCTACACCTTC.

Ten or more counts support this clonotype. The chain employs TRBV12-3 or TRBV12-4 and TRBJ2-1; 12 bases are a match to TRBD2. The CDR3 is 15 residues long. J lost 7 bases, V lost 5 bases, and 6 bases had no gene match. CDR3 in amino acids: CASSLRLAGANEQFF. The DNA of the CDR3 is TGTGCCAGCAGTCTCAGACTAGCGGGGGCTAATGAGCAGTTCTTC.

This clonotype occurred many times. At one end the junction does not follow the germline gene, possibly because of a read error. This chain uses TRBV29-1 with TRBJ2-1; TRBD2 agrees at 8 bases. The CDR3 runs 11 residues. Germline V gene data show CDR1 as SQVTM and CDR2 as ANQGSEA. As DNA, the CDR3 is TGCAGCGTTGAGCCGGGAGGGGTCCTGGTCTTC. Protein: CSVEPGGVLVF.

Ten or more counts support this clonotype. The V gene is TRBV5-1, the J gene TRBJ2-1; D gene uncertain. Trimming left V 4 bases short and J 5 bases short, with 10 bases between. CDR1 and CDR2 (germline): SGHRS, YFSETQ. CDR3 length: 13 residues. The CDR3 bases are TGCGCCAGCAGCCCAGACGGTAACAATGAGCAGTTCTTC. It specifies CASSPDGNNEQFF.

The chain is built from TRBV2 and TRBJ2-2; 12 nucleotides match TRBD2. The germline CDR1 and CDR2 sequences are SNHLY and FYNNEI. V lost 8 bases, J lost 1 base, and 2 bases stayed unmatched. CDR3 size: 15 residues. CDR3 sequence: CASQGLAGNTGELFF. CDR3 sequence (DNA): TGTGCCAGCCAGGGACTAGCGGGGAACACCGGGGAGCTGTTTTTT.

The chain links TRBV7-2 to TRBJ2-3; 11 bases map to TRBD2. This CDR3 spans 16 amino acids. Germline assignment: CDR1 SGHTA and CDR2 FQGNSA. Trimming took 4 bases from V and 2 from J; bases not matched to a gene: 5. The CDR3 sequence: CASSSSSGGYTDTQYF. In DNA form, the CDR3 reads TGTGCCAGCAGCTCCTCTAGCGGGGGGTACACAGATACGCAGTATTTT. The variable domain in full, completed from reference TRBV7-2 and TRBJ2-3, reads GAGVSQSPSNKVTEKGKDVELRCDPISGHTALYWYRQSLGQGLEFLIYFQGNSAPDKSGLPSDRFSAERTGGSVSTLTIQRTQQEDSAVYLCASSSSSGGYTDTQYFGPGTRLTVL.

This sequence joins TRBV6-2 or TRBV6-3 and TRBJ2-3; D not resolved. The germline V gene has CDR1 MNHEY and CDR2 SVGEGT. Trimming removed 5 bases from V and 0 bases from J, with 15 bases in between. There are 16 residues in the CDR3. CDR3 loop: CASSVNTVTSTDTQYF. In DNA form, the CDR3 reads TGTGCCAGCAGTGTTAACACTGTGACTAGCACAGATACGCAGTATTTT.